Below are 2 T cell receptor beta chains sequenced from a single sample in a study of blood T cells in healthy people across ages. Sample-barcoded 5' priming and a J-beta primer mix drove a second PCR of 7 to 11 cycles. A single record per CDR3 protein comes from TCRdb applying MiXCR to the 5' RACE reads. The sample lists roughly 1 million distinct CDR3 sequences, about 23% occurring once. These same records also appear under a second study, on T cells of mothers and their children.

Specimen: blood. The receptors here all came from a girl aged 2 to 10 in good health.

The genes are TRBV5-1 and TRBJ1-1; D unresolved. The germline V gene encodes CDR1 SGHRS and CDR2 YFSETQ. Between the trimmed V and J ends, which lost 2 bases and 3 bases, there was a span of 11 bases. The CDR3 consists of 14 residues. CDR3 amino acids: CASSFGQLDTEAFF. The CDR3, as DNA: TGCGCCAGCAGCTTTGGGCAGTTGGACACTGAAGCTTTCTTT. Based on the CDR3 plus reference TRBV5-1 and TRBJ1-1, the full variable domain is KAGVTQTPRYLIKTRGQQVTLSCSPISGHRSVSWYQQTPGQGLQFLFEYFSETQRNKGNFPGRFSGRQFSNSRSEMNVSTLELGDSALYLCASSFGQLDTEAFFGQGTRLTVV.

This clonotype was picked up a small number of times. V gene TRBV29-1 combines with J gene TRBJ2-6, with 8 bases fitting TRBD1. This CDR3 has 14 residues. The germline gives CDR1 SQVTM, CDR2 ANQGSEA. Trimming cost V 3 bases and J 2 bases; bases outside gene matches: 0. The CDR3 bases are TGCAGCGTTGAGACAGGGGCTGGGGCCAACGTCCTGACTTTC. It is translated as CSVETGAGANVLTF.